This T cell receptor (beta chain) stems from a study of post-analysis software for immune sequencing data. Notes on the study in general: TRBV5-6, TRBV5-1 and TRBV20-1 belonged to a set of a handful of TRBV segments that were more frequent in patients than controls.

Prepared libraries of TCR beta cDNA carried unique molecular identifiers. TCRdb re-derived calls from the PCR reads in MiXCR, one entry per CDR3 protein. Here the sample spans approximately 630,000 distinct CDR3 sequences, over 45% being singletons. Trimming removed 1 base at V and 3 bases at J, with 13 bases between. Germline loops: CDR1 LGHDT, CDR2 YNNKEL (reference sequence). The CDR3 totals 15 residues. Concerning this clonotype: No antigen is known for it.

This TCR was sampled from a girl aged 2-10 years with multiple sclerosis. Input material: blood. J is TRBJ2-7 and V is TRBV3-1, with D possibly called TRBD1 or TRBD2 (5 bases each). CDR3 loop: CASSQGPGPFYEQYF. CDR3 coding DNA: TGTGCCAGCAGCCAAGGGCCGGGACCGTTCTACGAGCAGTACTTC.